The 32 T cell receptor beta chains in this list originate from one sample, sequenced in a study of cytomegalovirus exposure and HLA in healthy donors. PCR was performed using 60 Vbeta and 13 Jbeta primers. This table comes from immunoSEQ multiplex PCR, and its TCRdb copy is limited to in-frame clones, with some not included. The table for this sample gives 150,000 or so clones. The sample taken for sequencing was PBMCs. The receptors originated from a man aged 25 to 40 in good health and CMV-seronegative.

The gene calls are TRBV10-1 and TRBJ1-1; no clear D gene. Germline V gene data show CDR1 as WNHNN and CDR2 as SYGVQD (reference sequence). This CDR3 spans 13 amino acids. The V end lost 5 bases, the J end lost 1 base, and 8 bases lay between the germline ends. The CDR3 region is CASSLRSNTEAFF. The CDR3 DNA reads TGCGCCAGCAGTTTGAGATCGAACACTGAAGCTTTCTTT.

In DNA form, the CDR3 reads TGTGCCAGCTCACCCCTCGAAACAGGGAACGAGCAGTACTTC. Translating gives CASSPLETGNEQYF. The rearrangement links TRBV18 to TRBJ2-7, with D possibly TRBD1 on 6 matching bases. This CDR3 region has 14 residues. Trimming shortened V by 3 bases and J by 5 bases, and 14 bases separated the two germline ends. CDR1 KGHSH and CDR2 LQKENI come from the germline V gene.

The chain combines TRBV9 with TRBJ2-7, with a tentative D call TRBD1 (6 bases). CDR3 size: 14 residues. Germline V gene lookup returns CDR1 SGDLS and CDR2 YYNGEE. With 4 bases removed from V and 5 bases from J, the gap between germline ends came to 16 bases. Here the CDR3 reads CASSPQTGSDEQYF. The CDR3 region has the DNA TGTGCCAGCAGCCCACAAACAGGGTCCGACGAGCAGTACTTC. The entire variable domain, with the rest obtained from reference TRBV9 and TRBJ2-7, is as follows: DSGVTQTPKHLITATGQRVTLRCSPRSGDLSVYWYQQSLDQGLQFLIQYYNGEERAKGNILERFSAQQFPDLHSELNLSSLELGDSALYFCASSPQTGSDEQYFGPGTRLTVT.

The chain has TRBV7-9 and TRBJ2-2; possibly TRBD1 for D (5 bases). This CDR3 has 15 residues. Germline CDR1 is SEHNR and CDR2 is FQNEAQ (reference sequence). Trimming shortened V by 11 bases and J by 5 bases, and 21 bases separated the two germline ends. Written as DNA, the CDR3 is TGTGCCGGCATGGCTAGGGGATCACGGACCGGGGAGCTGTTTTTT. It translates to CAGMARGSRTGELFF.

This sequence joins TRBV7-9 and TRBJ1-2; D perhaps matches TRBD1 (6 bases). The ends were cut back, 4 bases at V and 4 bases at J, with 10 bases in the middle. This CDR3 has 13 residues. The germline V gene encodes CDR1 SEHNR and CDR2 FQNEAQ (reference sequence). The CDR3 sequence is CASSSGGAYGYTF. Written as DNA, the CDR3 is TGTGCCAGCAGCTCGGGGGGCGCCTATGGCTACACCTTC.

The CDR3 DNA reads as TGCAGCGTCGGAGGGGCGGGAGGGGGGGAGACCCAGTACTTC. Translation gives CSVGGAGGGETQYF. V is TRBV29-1 and J is TRBJ2-5, with 9 bases aligning to TRBD2. CDR3 length equals 14 residues. Germline CDR1 and CDR2: SQVTM and ANQGSEA. J was trimmed by 5 bases and V by 6 bases; bases with no gene match: 10. The complete variable domain, with remaining parts taken from reference TRBV29-1 and TRBJ2-5, reads SAVISQKPSRDICQRGTSLTIQCQVDSQVTMMFWYRQQPGQSLTLIATANQGSEATYESGFVIDKFPISRPNLTFSTLTVSNMSPEDSSIYLCSVGGAGGGETQYFGPGTRLLVL.

The chain is built from TRBV7-6 and TRBJ2-7; perhaps TRBD1 as D (6 bases). The V end lost 1 base, the J end lost 5 bases, and 15 bases lay between the germline ends. This CDR3 comprises 15 residues. The germline V gene encodes CDR1 SGHVS and CDR2 FNYEAQ. CDR3 in DNA: TGTGCCAGCAGCTTAGATTTACAGGGTAAGGACGAGCAGTACTTC. Amino acids: CASSLDLQGKDEQYF.

The chain carries TRBV5-4 and TRBJ1-2; D not resolved. CDR3 length: 13 residues. V was trimmed by 0 bases and J by 3 bases, leaving 6 bases between them. CDR1 is SGHNT and CDR2 is YYREEE in the germline V gene (reference sequence). The CDR3 DNA sequence: TGTGCCAGCAGCTTGGACGGGGACTATGGCTACACCTTC. Protein: CASSLDGDYGYTF.

The rearrangement links TRBV28 to TRBJ1-2, with TRBD1 as a possible D gene (6 bases). The germline CDR1 and CDR2 sequences are MDHEN and SYDVKM. This CDR3 is 14 amino acids long. Trimming removed 4 bases from V and 4 bases from J, with 13 bases in between. The CDR3 region is CASSSQGSLYGYTF. The CDR3 region has the DNA TGTGCCAGCAGTTCACAGGGTTCTCTCTATGGCTACACCTTC.

The genes are TRBV28 and TRBJ1-2; TRBD1 matches 7 bases. The CDR3 is made up of 13 amino acids. The trim removed 6 bases at V and 8 bases at J, leaving 9 bases unmatched. Germline V gene sequence: CDR1 MDHEN, CDR2 SYDVKM. The CDR3 protein is CASRWEQGRGYTF. The DNA for the CDR3 is TGTGCCAGCAGATGGGAACAGGGGCGCGGCTACACCTTC.

This chain links TRBV5-4 with TRBJ2-7; 11 positions match TRBD2. J gave up 5 bases and V 4 bases, and 11 bases lay outside the gene matches. Germline assignment: CDR1 SGHNT and CDR2 YYREEE (reference sequence). The CDR3 extends over 16 amino acids. The chain's CDR3 is CASSTWALAGDDEQYF. In nucleotides, the CDR3 is TGTGCCAGCAGCACATGGGCACTAGCGGGAGACGACGAGCAGTACTTC. The full variable domain, rest sourced from reference TRBV5-4 and TRBJ2-7, is ETGVTQSPTHLIKTRGQQVTLRCSSQSGHNTVSWYQQALGQGPQFIFQYYREEENGRGNFPPRFSGLQFPNYSSELNVNALELDDSALYLCASSTWALAGDDEQYFGPGTRLTVT.

The rearrangement joins TRBV28 to TRBJ1-2; 11 bases map to TRBD1. V shed 6 bases and J 8 bases; nucleotides not matched to a gene: 11. CDR3 length: 15 amino acids. CDR1 MDHEN and CDR2 SYDVKM come from the germline V gene. In nucleotides, the CDR3 is TGTGCCAGCAGACCGACAGGACAGGGGGCTTTAGGCTACACCTTC. Protein: CASRPTGQGALGYTF.

The genes are TRBV10-2 and TRBJ1-3; D is possibly TRBD1 (5 bases). CDR3 length: 13 residues. Trimming stripped 8 bases from V and 3 bases from J, with 11 bases between. Germline V gene data show CDR1 as WSHSY and CDR2 as SAAADI. CDR3 protein: CASGAINGNTIYF. The CDR3 DNA sequence: TGCGCCAGCGGGGCAATCAATGGAAACACCATATATTTT.

J is TRBJ2-1 and V is TRBV27; TRBD1 matches at 10 bases. The germline V gene encodes CDR1 MNHEY and CDR2 SMNVEV (reference sequence). J gave up 7 bases and V 1 base, and 7 bases lay outside the gene matches. The CDR3 covers 16 residues. The DNA for the CDR3 is TGTGCCAGCAGTTTATTGGGACAGGGGTTCGGAAATGAGCAGTTCTTC. This codes for CASSLLGQGFGNEQFF.

The rearrangement uses TRBV11-3 and TRBJ2-2; 7 bases match TRBD2. Germline V gene lookup returns CDR1 SGHNT and CDR2 YENEEA. This CDR3 is 15 amino acids long. V shed 5 bases and J 4 bases; nucleotides not matched to a gene: 7. Here the CDR3 DNA reads TGTGCCAGCAGCCAATACGGGAGGTTCACCGGGGAGCTGTTTTTT. This translates into CASSQYGRFTGELFF.

The V call is TRBV5-1, the J call TRBJ1-1; D gene unclear. Per germline, CDR1 SGHRS and CDR2 YFSETQ. The CDR3 contains 15 residues. Trimming took off 2 bases at V and 0 bases at J, with 11 bases between the two ends. DNA for the CDR3: TGCGCCAGCAGCTTAGACGGAGGAATGAACACTGAAGCTTTCTTT. Amino acid sequence: CASSLDGGMNTEAFF.

This sequence joins TRBV10-2 and TRBJ1-3, with TRBD1 identical over 7 bases. Germline-derived CDR1 and CDR2 are WSHSY and SAAADI. The J segment lost 3 bases and the V segment lost 5 bases, leaving 4 bases of the junction unmatched. The CDR3 totals 14 residues. Here the CDR3 reads CASSRGLDGNTIYF. CDR3 DNA sequence: TGCGCCAGCAGTAGGGGGCTTGATGGAAACACCATATATTTT.

The chain has TRBV4-3 and TRBJ2-7, with D unclear. The V end was cut by 3 bases, the J end by 0 bases, with 9 bases between. The CDR3 runs 14 residues. Germline values: CDR1 LGHNA, CDR2 YSLEER. For the CDR3, the DNA is TGCGCCAGCAGCCACGAGACACGCTCCTACGAGCAGTACTTC. This encodes CASSHETRSYEQYF.

The chain uses TRBV5-1 and TRBJ2-1; the D is unclear. V was trimmed by 2 bases and J by 9 bases, leaving 6 bases between them. The CDR3 totals 11 residues. From germline, CDR1 is SGHRS and CDR2 YFSETQ. CDR3 nucleotide sequence: TGCGCCAGCAGCTTATCGGGTGAGCAGTTCTTC. Translation gives CASSLSGEQFF.

The V gene is TRBV29-1, the J gene TRBJ1-1, with 9 positions matching TRBD1. From germline, CDR1 is SQVTM and CDR2 ANQGSEA. This CDR3 is 15 amino acids long. Losses at the gene ends were 4 bases for V and 6 bases for J; bases not matched to a gene: 12. CDR3 region: CSVAGWTGVLSEAFF. The CDR3 bases are TGCAGCGTTGCTGGATGGACAGGGGTTTTATCTGAAGCTTTCTTT.

The V and J genes are TRBV7-2 and TRBJ2-7, with D perhaps matching TRBD2 (5 bases). Germline V gene lookup returns CDR1 SGHTA and CDR2 FQGNSA. The CDR3 totals 15 residues. The V gene lost 1 base and the J gene lost 1 base, with 11 bases spanning the gap. Written as DNA, the CDR3 is TGTGCCAGCAGCTTAGGCGGGCCTTTTTCCTACGAGCAGTACTTC. Protein sequence: CASSLGGPFSYEQYF.

The chain carries TRBV18 and TRBJ1-6; a weak D match, TRBD1 (6 bases). CDR3 length: 13 amino acids. V was pared by 6 bases and J by 9 bases, with 12 bases between. Germline lookup yields CDR1 KGHSH and CDR2 LQKENI. In nucleotides, the CDR3 is TGTGCCAGCTCTGAAAGGGGGGGTTCACCCCTCCACTTT. Residues: CASSERGGSPLHF.

The V gene is TRBV29-1, the J gene TRBJ2-3; 11 nucleotides match TRBD2. There are 19 residues in the CDR3. Germline assignment: CDR1 SQVTM and CDR2 ANQGSEA. After removal of 2 bases from V and 1 base from J, the junction contained 14 bases not matched to a gene. DNA for the CDR3: TGCAGCGTTGAATATACGCTAGCGGGAGGCACTTTTCGCACAGATACGCAGTATTTT. As protein: CSVEYTLAGGTFRTDTQYF.

The chain is built from TRBV13 and TRBJ1-6; weak D call: TRBD1 (5 bases). Trimming removed 5 bases at V and 7 bases at J, with 21 bases between. Germline V CDR1 and CDR2: PRHDT, FYEKMQ (reference sequence). CDR3 length: 17 residues. The chain's CDR3 is CASSQGTGLGINSPLHF. The CDR3 nucleotides are TGTGCCAGCAGCCAAGGCACAGGATTAGGGATCAATTCACCCCTCCACTTT.

The chain couples TRBV6-5 to TRBJ2-7, with 7 bases matching TRBD2. V trimming: 5 bases; J trimming: 2 bases; junction bases outside the gene matches: 6. Germline CDR1 MNHEY, CDR2 SVGAGI. The CDR3 is 14 amino acids. This CDR3 reads CASSETSTTYEQYF. The CDR3 coding sequence is TGTGCCAGCAGTGAGACTAGCACAACCTACGAGCAGTACTTC.

The rearrangement uses TRBV19 and TRBJ2-1, with 9 bases identical to TRBD1. This CDR3 has 16 amino acids. The ends lost 5 bases at V and 1 base at J; junction bases unmatched: 6. Germline V gene data show CDR1 as LNHDA and CDR2 as SQIVND (reference sequence). The CDR3 DNA follows: TGTGCCAGTAGTCAGGTGACAGGGGGGTCCTACAATGAGCAGTTCTTC. The encoded protein is CASSQVTGGSYNEQFF.

This chain links TRBV7-9 with TRBJ2-7; the match to TRBD2 covers 10 bases. Unmatched junction bases numbered 8, after V lost 2 bases and J lost 4 bases. Germline CDR1 is SEHNR and CDR2 is FQNEAQ (reference sequence). This CDR3 has 16 amino acids. The CDR3 region is CASSLIAGTSDYEQYF. CDR3 DNA sequence: TGTGCCAGCAGCTTAATCGCCGGGACTAGCGATTACGAGCAGTACTTC.

The V call is TRBV5-6, the J call TRBJ1-2, with 8 bases fitting TRBD1. The CDR3 has 16 amino acids. Unmatched junction bases numbered 14, after V lost 2 bases and J lost 8 bases. Germline CDR1 SGHDT, CDR2 YYEEEE. The CDR3 loop reads CASSFSRSRGQGGYTF. Here the CDR3 DNA reads TGTGCCAGCAGCTTTTCGCGATCACGAGGACAGGGAGGCTACACCTTC.

The rearrangement uses TRBV6-1 and TRBJ1-2; no definite D call. The germline gives CDR1 MNHNS, CDR2 SASEGT. The CDR3 sequence is 14 residues long. V lost 8 bases and J 5 bases, leaving 18 bases between the germline ends. Here the CDR3 DNA reads TGTGCCAGCCTGCCTCAGGCGGGCACTTATGGCTACACCTTC. Its protein is CASLPQAGTYGYTF.

The chain couples TRBV11-2 to TRBJ1-4, with 10 bases identical to TRBD1. The CDR3 length is 17 residues. Per germline, CDR1 SGHAT and CDR2 FQNNGV. V shed 1 base and J 12 bases; nucleotides not matched to a gene: 14. The CDR3 nucleotides are TGTGCCAGCAGCTTAGTTCTGACAGGGGGCGCCCCTTTAGAACTGTTTTTT. Translating it yields CASSLVLTGGAPLELFF.

The rearrangement joins TRBV18 to TRBJ1-2, with TRBD1 identical over 7 bases. CDR1 is KGHSH, CDR2 LQKENI, per germline. The CDR3 covers 14 residues. V lost 2 bases, J lost 2 bases, and 2 bases stayed unmatched. CDR3 residues: CASSPAGGNYGYTF. CDR3 nucleotides: TGTGCCAGCTCACCAGCAGGGGGGAACTATGGCTACACCTTC. The whole variable domain, remainder taken from reference TRBV18 and TRBJ1-2, is NAGVMQNPRHLVRRRGQEARLRCSPMKGHSHVYWYRQLPEEGLKFMVYLQKENIIDESGMPKERFSAEFPKEGPSILRIQQVVRGDSAAYFCASSPAGGNYGYTFGSGTRLTVV.

The V gene is TRBV5-4, the J gene TRBJ2-5; 9 bases are a match to TRBD2. This CDR3 has 15 amino acids. V lost 4 bases, J lost 5 bases, and 9 bases stayed unmatched. The germline CDR1 and CDR2 sequences are SGHNT and YYREEE (reference sequence). The CDR3 DNA follows: TGTGCCAGCAGCCCCCAGCGGGGGGTCGGGGAGACCCAGTACTTC. Protein sequence: CASSPQRGVGETQYF.